This T cell receptor beta chain was sequenced for a study of beta chain features in type 1 diabetes. General study results and limits: For cells with high TCR expression, cDNA sequencing could yield over-representation.

V was cut by 6 bases and J by 8 bases, with 20 bases left in between. Germline V lookup: CDR1 MNHNS, CDR2 SASEGT. This CDR3 region has 15 residues. For this clone: Its antigen is still unknown.

cDNA synthesis used the whole RNA isolate, giving expressed TCRB sequences. The table came from immunoSEQ multiplex PCR; TCRdb's copy has only in-frame clones and leaves some out. The sample comprises 900,000 or so clones, 15% to 20% of which are singletons, and 0.02% to 0.03% rests with the top ten. The clonotype originates from a woman between 18 and 29 years old in good health. Sequenced sample: naive CD4+ T cells from blood. The chain combines TRBV6-1 with TRBJ2-1; D tentatively reads TRBD1 or TRBD2 (5 bases each). The CDR3 nucleotides read TGTGCCAGCAGCGTCTGGGGGAGTGGGAGAGATGAGCAGTTCTTC. Amino acid sequence: CASSVWGSGRDEQFF.